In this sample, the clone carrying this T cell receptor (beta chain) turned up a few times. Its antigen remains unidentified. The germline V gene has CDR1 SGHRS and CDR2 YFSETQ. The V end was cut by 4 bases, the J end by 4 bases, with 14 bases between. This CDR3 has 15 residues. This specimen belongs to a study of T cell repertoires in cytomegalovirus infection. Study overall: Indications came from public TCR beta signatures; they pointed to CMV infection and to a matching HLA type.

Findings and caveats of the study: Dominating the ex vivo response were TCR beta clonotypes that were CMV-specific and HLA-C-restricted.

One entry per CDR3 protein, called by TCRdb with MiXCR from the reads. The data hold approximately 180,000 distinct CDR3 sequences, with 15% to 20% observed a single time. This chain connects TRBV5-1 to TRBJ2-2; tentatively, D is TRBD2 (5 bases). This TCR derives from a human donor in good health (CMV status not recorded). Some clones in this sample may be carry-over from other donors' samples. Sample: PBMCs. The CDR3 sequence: CASSVASSVTGELFF. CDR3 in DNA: TGCGCCAGCAGCGTCGCTAGCAGCGTCACCGGGGAGCTGTTTTTT.